Sequencing of this T cell receptor (beta chain) was carried out in a study of OX40 agonist ivuxolimab in advanced cancers. Germline V lookup: CDR1 PRHDT, CDR2 FYEKMQ (reference sequence). After removal of 3 bases from V and 6 bases from J, the junction contained 8 bases not matched to a gene. This CDR3 region has 16 residues. The assay was immunoSEQ multiplex PCR, and TCRdb's table has in-frame clones only and misses some. In the table there are tens of thousands of clones, about 91% of which are singletons. The rearrangement uses TRBV13 and TRBJ2-1; 10 bases are a match to TRBD2. Sequences were derived from CD4+ or CD8+ T cells sorted from blood, sampled in a trial of the OX40 agonist ivuxolimab. This TCR came from an adult with an advanced solid tumor such as melanoma, head and neck, liver or kidney cancer. CDR3 DNA sequence: TGTGCCAGCAGCTTCTGGACTAGCGGAGTAGGCAATGAGCAGTTCTTC. Translating it yields CASSFWTSGVGNEQFF.